A single sample gave rise to the 19 T cell receptor beta chains below, sequenced in a study of OX40 agonist ivuxolimab in advanced cancers. Repertoires were generated with immunoSEQ multiplex PCR, while TCRdb's copy carries only in-frame clones and drops some. The repertoire holds over 55,000 clones, with 84% as singletons. This specimen was CD4+ or CD8+ T cells sorted from blood, taken in a trial of the OX40 agonist ivuxolimab. The receptors shown here come from an adult with an advanced solid tumor such as melanoma, head and neck, liver or kidney cancer.

With respect to this clone: The same CDR3 is also encoded by other DNA sequences in this sample. CDR3 sequence: CAWSHRNNQPQHF. Written as DNA, the CDR3 is TGTGCCTGGAGTCACAGAAATAATCAGCCCCAGCATTTT. The V and J genes are TRBV30 and TRBJ1-5; no firm D call. Trimming left V 2 bases short and J 4 bases short, with 9 bases between. The CDR3 has 13 amino acids. Germline CDR1 GTSNPN, CDR2 SVGIG (reference sequence). The whole variable domain, filled in from reference TRBV30 and TRBJ1-5, reads SQTIHQWPATLVQPVGSPLSLECTVEGTSNPNLYWYRQAAGRGLQLLFYSVGIGQISSEVPQNLSASRPQDRQFILSSKKLLLSDSGFYLCAWSHRNNQPQHFGDGTRLSIL.

The chain couples TRBV4-2 to TRBJ2-2; D possibly corresponds to TRBD1 (7 bases). The germline CDR1 and CDR2 sequences are LGHNA and YNFKEQ. The CDR3 sequence is 15 residues long. V was trimmed by 5 bases and J by 5 bases, leaving 15 bases between them. The DNA for the CDR3 is TGTGCCAGCAGCTCCGCCAGGGGGGATACCGGGGAGCTGTTTTTT. Encoded protein: CASSSARGDTGELFF.

The V gene is TRBV6-5, the J gene TRBJ2-4; D is perhaps TRBD1 or TRBD2 (5 bases each). V was clipped by 2 bases and J by 4 bases, with 12 bases between them. This CDR3 contains 15 residues. Germline V gene data show CDR1 as MNHEY and CDR2 as SVGAGI. The CDR3 sequence: CASSYGDWGKNIQYF. As DNA, the CDR3 is TGTGCCAGCAGTTACGGTGACTGGGGGAAAAACATTCAGTACTTC.

The rearrangement joins TRBV27 to TRBJ2-7; 10 bases agree with TRBD2. The CDR3 covers 13 residues. In germline, CDR1 is MNHEY, CDR2 SMNVEV (reference sequence). With 4 bases clipped from V and 5 bases from J, the junction kept 2 bases outside the gene matches. The CDR3 protein is CASSSLAGDEQYF. In DNA form, the CDR3 reads TGTGCCAGCAGTTCGCTAGCGGGGGACGAGCAGTACTTC.

This clone has just one count. The chain is built from TRBV2 and TRBJ1-5; TRBD1 is a possible D gene (6 bases). Germline values: CDR1 SNHLY, CDR2 FYNNEI. The V gene lost 7 bases and the J gene lost 8 bases, with 18 bases spanning the gap. The CDR3 has 14 residues. The CDR3 DNA reads as TGTGCCAGCACCGGACAGCTCCCAGGGGAGCCCCAGCATTTT. Protein sequence: CASTGQLPGEPQHF.

V gene TRBV18 combines with J gene TRBJ1-5, with 9 bases lining up with TRBD1. CDR1 KGHSH and CDR2 LQKENI come from the germline V gene. J lost 6 bases, V lost 5 bases, and 2 bases had no gene match. The CDR3 is 13 residues long. For the CDR3, the DNA is TGTGCCAGCTCAACAGGGGGCAGTCAGCCCCAGCATTTT. Amino acids: CASSTGGSQPQHF. The whole variable domain, filled in from reference TRBV18 and TRBJ1-5, reads NAGVMQNPRHLVRRRGQEARLRCSPMKGHSHVYWYRQLPEEGLKFMVYLQKENIIDESGMPKERFSAEFPKEGPSILRIQQVVRGDSAAYFCASSTGGSQPQHFGDGTRLSIL.

V gene TRBV5-1 combines with J gene TRBJ2-5; no definite D call. Trimming took off 5 bases at V and 1 base at J, with 6 bases between the two ends. The CDR3 is 12 amino acids. Germline V gene lookup returns CDR1 SGHRS and CDR2 YFSETQ. The CDR3 sequence: CASRETQETQYF. The DNA for the CDR3 is TGCGCCAGCAGGGAGACCCAAGAGACCCAGTACTTC.

The gene calls are TRBV15 and TRBJ1-5; maybe TRBD1 (6 bases). V was pared by 6 bases and J by 11 bases, with 17 bases between. CDR1 is LNHNV and CDR2 is YYDKDF in the germline V gene (reference sequence). The CDR3 is 13 residues long. The CDR3 nucleotides are TGTGCCACCAGAGATGGGGGGGGGCCTTCCCAGCATTTT. Amino acid sequence: CATRDGGGPSQHF.

The rearrangement uses TRBV6-5 and TRBJ2-1; the D gene could be TRBD1 or TRBD2 (5 bases each). V was pared by 6 bases and J by 5 bases, with 14 bases between. Germline loops: CDR1 MNHEY, CDR2 SVGAGI. The CDR3 runs 14 residues. CDR3 residues: CASRGDRGHNEQFF. As DNA, the CDR3 is TGTGCCAGCAGGGGTGACCGGGGCCACAATGAGCAGTTCTTC.

The rearrangement links TRBV19 to TRBJ1-3, with 7 bases that match TRBD1. The germline CDR1 and CDR2 sequences are LNHDA and SQIVND (reference sequence). The CDR3 sequence is 16 residues long. The trim removed 5 bases at V and 0 bases at J, leaving 7 bases unmatched. The CDR3 loop is CASSPGTANSGNTIYF. Written as DNA, the CDR3 is TGTGCCAGTAGTCCCGGGACAGCCAACTCTGGAAACACCATATATTTT. Together with reference TRBV19 and TRBJ1-3, the CDR3 gives the full variable domain: DGGITQSPKYLFRKEGQNVTLSCEQNLNHDAMYWYRQDPGQGLRLIYYSQIVNDFQKGDIAEGYSVSREKKESFPLTVTSAQKNPTAFYLCASSPGTANSGNTIYFGEGSWLTVV.

V usage is TRBV28 and J usage is TRBJ1-5; 8 nucleotides line up with TRBD1. The CDR3 covers 15 residues. V was clipped by 5 bases and J by 4 bases; unmatched bases: 7. Germline V CDR1 and CDR2: MDHEN, SYDVKM. CDR3 in amino acids: CASSILTGGNQPQHF. DNA of the CDR3: TGTGCCAGCAGTATCCTCACAGGGGGGAATCAGCCCCAGCATTTT.

This sequence joins TRBV7-9 and TRBJ2-6, with 9 bases lining up with TRBD1. The germline gives CDR1 SEHNR, CDR2 FQNEAQ (reference sequence). The J segment lost 2 bases and the V segment lost 7 bases, leaving 12 bases of the junction unmatched. The CDR3 is made up of 18 amino acids. The CDR3 region has the DNA TGTGCCAGCATCACCGGGGACAGGGTCCATGCTGGGGCCAACGTCCTGACTTTC. As protein: CASITGDRVHAGANVLTF. The full variable domain, rest sourced from reference TRBV7-9 and TRBJ2-6, is DTGVSQNPRHKITKRGQNVTFRCDPISEHNRLYWYRQTLGQGPEFLTYFQNEAQLEKSRLLSDRFSAERPKGSFSTLEIQRTEQGDSAMYLCASITGDRVHAGANVLTFGAGSRLTVL.

This sequence joins TRBV5-5 and TRBJ2-7, with 11 bases identical to TRBD1. V was clipped by 4 bases and J by 6 bases; unmatched bases: 3. The CDR3 length is 13 residues. Germline assignment: CDR1 SGHKS and CDR2 YYEKEE (reference sequence). The CDR3 loop reads CASSLGQGGEQYF. In nucleotides, the CDR3 is TGTGCCAGCAGCCTGGGACAGGGGGGCGAGCAGTACTTC.

The chain joins TRBV28 to TRBJ1-6, with D perhaps matching TRBD1 (5 bases). The CDR3 is made up of 18 amino acids. Trimming stripped 2 bases from V and 0 bases from J, with 14 bases between. Germline CDR1 is MDHEN and CDR2 is SYDVKM. CDR3 sequence (DNA): TGTGCCAGCAGTTTAGTCCAGGGTCTCCGCTCCTATAATTCACCCCTCCACTTT. It is translated as CASSLVQGLRSYNSPLHF. The full variable domain, completed using reference TRBV28 and TRBJ1-6, is DVKVTQSSRYLVKRTGEKVFLECVQDMDHENMFWYRQDPGLGLRLIYFSYDVKMKEKGDIPEGYSVSREKKERFSLILESASTNQTSMYLCASSLVQGLRSYNSPLHFGNGTRLTVT.

The chain has TRBV5-1 and TRBJ1-2; D is unresolved. Trimming took 0 bases from V and 4 from J, leaving 7 bases between them. Germline V lookup: CDR1 SGHRS, CDR2 YFSETQ. CDR3 length: 13 amino acids. The CDR3 coding sequence is TGCGCCAGCAGCTTGGATCCCCTCTATGGCTACACCTTC. Amino acid sequence: CASSLDPLYGYTF.

The chain carries TRBV6-4 and TRBJ1-2, with D maybe TRBD1 (6 bases). Deletions cut 5 bases from V and 2 bases from J, with 12 bases between. This CDR3 contains 14 residues. Germline-derived CDR1 and CDR2 are MRHNA and SNTAGT. CDR3 sequence reads: CASSPDRSNYGYTF. CDR3 DNA sequence: TGTGCCAGCAGTCCAGACAGGAGCAACTATGGCTACACCTTC.

The chain has TRBV29-1 and TRBJ2-6; D is ambiguous. V was pared by 5 bases and J by 5 bases, with 19 bases between. This CDR3 region has 16 residues. Germline V gives CDR1 SQVTM, CDR2 ANQGSEA. This CDR3 reads CSVQRTIQSRANVLTF. CDR3 DNA sequence: TGCAGCGTTCAGCGCACAATACAAAGTCGGGCCAACGTCCTGACTTTC.

This clone has only one observation. J is TRBJ2-1 and V is TRBV11-2, with TRBD1 as a possible D gene (5 bases). Trimming stripped 3 bases from V and 9 bases from J, with 15 bases between. CDR3 length equals 14 residues. Germline V lookup: CDR1 SGHAT, CDR2 FQNNGV. CDR3 residues: CASSFPLQGVEQFF. The CDR3 DNA follows: TGTGCCAGCAGCTTCCCCCTGCAGGGCGTTGAGCAGTTCTTC.

The chain uses TRBV19 and TRBJ1-4; a possible D gene is TRBD1 (5 bases). The ends were cut back, 6 bases at V and 5 bases at J, with 13 bases in the middle. Germline lookup yields CDR1 LNHDA and CDR2 SQIVND (reference sequence). CDR3 length equals 14 residues. CDR3 in amino acids: CASSRDRNNEKLFF. In DNA form, the CDR3 reads TGTGCCAGTAGCCGAGACAGAAACAATGAAAAACTGTTTTTT.